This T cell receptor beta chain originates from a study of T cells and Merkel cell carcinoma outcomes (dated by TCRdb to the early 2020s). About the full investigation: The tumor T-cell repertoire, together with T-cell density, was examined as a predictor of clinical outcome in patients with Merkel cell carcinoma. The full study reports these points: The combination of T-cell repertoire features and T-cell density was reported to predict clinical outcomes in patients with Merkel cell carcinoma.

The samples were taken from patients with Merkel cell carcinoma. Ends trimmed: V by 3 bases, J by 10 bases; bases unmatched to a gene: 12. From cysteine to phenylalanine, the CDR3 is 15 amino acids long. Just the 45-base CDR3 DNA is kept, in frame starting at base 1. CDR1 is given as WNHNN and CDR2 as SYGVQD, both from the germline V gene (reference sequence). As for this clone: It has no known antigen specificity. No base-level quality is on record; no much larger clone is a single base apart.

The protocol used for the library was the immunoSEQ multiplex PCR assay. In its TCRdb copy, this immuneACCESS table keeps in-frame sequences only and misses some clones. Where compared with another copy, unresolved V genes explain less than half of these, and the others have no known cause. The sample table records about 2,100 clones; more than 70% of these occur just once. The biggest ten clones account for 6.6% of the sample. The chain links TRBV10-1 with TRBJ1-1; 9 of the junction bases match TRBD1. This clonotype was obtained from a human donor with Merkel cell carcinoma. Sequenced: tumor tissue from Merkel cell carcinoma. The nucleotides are TGCGCCAGCAGTGACTCGGGGACAGGGCAGGGGCCAGCTTTCTTT. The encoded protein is CASSDSGTGQGPAFF.